Below are 21 T cell receptor beta chains sequenced from a single sample in a study of cytomegalovirus exposure and HLA in healthy donors. Some clones are missing from TCRdb's copy, which holds only in-frame ones; the method was immunoSEQ multiplex PCR. The table has fewer than 200,000 clones, under 90% seen once. Input material: PBMCs. The receptor set was obtained from a man aged 18-30 years in good health and CMV-seropositive.

This rearrangement joins TRBV10-3 to TRBJ2-7; D unresolved. The CDR3 is 14 residues long. The V end lost 3 bases, the J end lost 5 bases, and 14 bases lay between the germline ends. Germline CDR1 ENHRY, CDR2 SYGVKD. CDR3 protein: CAISDRGRNDEQYF. CDR3 sequence (DNA): TGTGCCATCAGTGACCGAGGTCGTAACGACGAGCAGTACTTC.

The chain carries TRBV20-1 and TRBJ2-3; D is unclear. Germline CDR1 reads DFQATT; CDR2 reads SNEGSKA (reference sequence). This CDR3 is 11 amino acids long. V was shortened by 1 base and J by 10 bases, with 9 bases between the two germline ends. CDR3 in DNA: TGCAGTGCTAGAGTGGTAGACTCGCAGTATTTT. It codes for CSARVVDSQYF.

J is TRBJ2-1 and V is TRBV20-1; D might be TRBD2 (5 bases). The CDR3 extends over 11 amino acids. V lost 5 bases, J lost 15 bases, and 17 bases lay in between. Germline CDR1 and CDR2: DFQATT and SNEGSKA (reference sequence). The CDR3 DNA follows: TGCAGTGCTTGGACTTCGGAGATCCCGTTCTTC. As protein: CSAWTSEIPFF.

J is TRBJ2-3 and V is TRBV5-1; 9 bases are shared with TRBD2. The CDR3 has 17 amino acids. Germline lookup yields CDR1 SGHRS and CDR2 YFSETQ. Trimming removed 0 bases from V and 4 bases from J; junction bases left unmatched: 9. The CDR3 protein is CASSLEVSGSGADTQYF. DNA for the CDR3: TGCGCCAGCAGCTTGGAGGTTAGCGGGAGCGGGGCAGATACGCAGTATTTT.

The rearrangement uses TRBV9 and TRBJ1-2, with D unresolved. The CDR3 spans 14 residues. Germline CDR1 reads SGDLS; CDR2 reads YYNGEE. V was shortened by 2 bases and J by 1 base, with 9 bases between the two germline ends. The CDR3, as DNA: TGTGCCAGCAGCGTTATGAGTTATAACTATGGCTACACCTTC. This sequence encodes CASSVMSYNYGYTF.

Remarks on this clone: It is unclear where the CDR3 begins or ends on the DNA, so no DNA is shown, and the CDR3 is as TCRdb lists it. This chain links TRBV6-6 with TRBJ2-5; the table calls TRBD2, which could not be checked here. Ends included, the CDR3 has 15 residues. Germline V gene data show CDR1 as MNHNY and CDR2 as SVGAGI (reference sequence). CDR3 sequence: CASSYWGSGSEVGYF.

The chain carries TRBV5-1 and TRBJ2-1; D remains unclear. The germline gives CDR1 SGHRS, CDR2 YFSETQ. Trimming removed 0 bases at V and 3 bases at J, with 13 bases between. The CDR3 has 16 amino acids. The CDR3, as DNA: TGCGCCAGCAGCTTGGGCCAAGCACCCTTCTACAATGAGCAGTTCTTC. It encodes CASSLGQAPFYNEQFF.

This chain uses TRBV29-1 with TRBJ2-2, with D uncertain. V shed 4 bases and J shed 1 base, with 4 bases lying between them. The CDR3 runs to 12 residues. The germline V gene encodes CDR1 SQVTM and CDR2 ANQGSEA. The CDR3 here is CSVGQNTGELFF. Written as DNA, the CDR3 is TGCAGCGTTGGGCAGAACACCGGGGAGCTGTTTTTT.

V and J are TRBV2 and TRBJ1-1; 7 nucleotides agree with TRBD1. Germline-derived CDR1 and CDR2 are SNHLY and FYNNEI. The CDR3 covers 14 residues. V gave up 5 bases and J gave up 0 bases; unmatched junction bases: 3. CDR3 sequence reads: CASSLDRLNTEAFF. The CDR3 nucleotides read TGTGCCAGCAGTCTGGACAGGTTGAACACTGAAGCTTTCTTT.

J is TRBJ2-7 and V is TRBV21-1; the listed D gene, TRBD1, was not tested against the DNA. TRBV21-1 is a documented pseudogene. The CDR3 has 16 residues. For the CDR3, the DNA is TGTGCCAGCAGCAAAGGGGACAGGCCAAGCTCCTACGAGCAGTACTTC. This translates into CASSKGDRPSSYEQYF.

The gene calls are TRBV11-3 and TRBJ2-3, with D uncertain. Trimming cost V 1 base and J 3 bases, with 5 bases left between them. Per the germline V gene, CDR1 is SGHNT and CDR2 is YENEEA. This CDR3 has 13 amino acids. The CDR3 coding sequence is TGTGCCAGCAGCTTAGTCGCGACAGATACGCAGTATTTT. This encodes CASSLVATDTQYF.

This chain connects TRBV9 to TRBJ2-2; 7 bases agree with TRBD2. Trimming cost V 4 bases and J 7 bases; bases outside gene matches: 10. Germline CDR1 and CDR2: SGDLS and YYNGEE. CDR3 size: 15 residues. Here the CDR3 DNA reads TGTGCCAGCAGCCTCGATCTGGGAGGGGTCGGGGAGCTGTTTTTT. Its protein product is CASSLDLGGVGELFF.

With regard to this clone: At the DNA level, this CDR3 is encoded by other sequences in the same sample as well. V usage is TRBV18 and J usage is TRBJ2-7; 9 bases match TRBD1. CDR1 is KGHSH and CDR2 is LQKENI in the germline V gene. Trimming took 6 bases from V and 0 from J; bases not matched to a gene: 3. The CDR3 length is 14 residues. CDR3: CASSPGQGSYEQYF. The CDR3 DNA sequence: TGTGCCAGCTCGCCGGGACAGGGCTCCTACGAGCAGTACTTC.

This rearrangement joins TRBV6-1 to TRBJ1-2; D is possibly TRBD1 (5 bases). The CDR3 runs to 15 residues. V lost 1 base and J lost 0, with 9 bases in between. Germline V gene sequence: CDR1 MNHNS, CDR2 SASEGT. The chain's CDR3 is CASSEVTGANYGYTF. In nucleotides, the CDR3 is TGTGCCAGCAGTGAAGTAACAGGTGCTAACTATGGCTACACCTTC.

The chain carries TRBV18 and TRBJ1-1; possibly TRBD1 for D (5 bases). V lost 6 bases and J 4 bases, leaving 12 bases between the germline ends. This CDR3 spans 13 amino acids. Per germline, CDR1 KGHSH and CDR2 LQKENI. This chain's CDR3 is CASSFQGGTEAFF. CDR3 in DNA: TGTGCCAGCTCGTTCCAGGGTGGCACTGAAGCTTTCTTT.

The genes are TRBV15 and TRBJ1-3; perhaps TRBD1 as D (5 bases). CDR3 size: 15 residues. CDR1 and CDR2 (germline): LNHNV, YYDKDF (reference sequence). V was pared by 4 bases and J by 0 bases, with 10 bases between. The chain's CDR3 is CATSTSGFSGNTIYF. CDR3 sequence (DNA): TGTGCCACCAGCACATCAGGGTTCTCTGGAAACACCATATATTTT.

The chain joins TRBV7-2 to TRBJ2-7; 9 bases are a match to TRBD1. The germline V gene has CDR1 SGHTA and CDR2 FQGNSA. The CDR3 contains 14 residues. Trimming at V came to 3 bases and at J to 2 bases, leaving 2 bases not matched to a gene. CDR3: CASSLGTGTYEQYF. CDR3 nucleotide sequence: TGTGCCAGCAGCTTGGGGACAGGGACCTACGAGCAGTACTTC.

The J gene is TRBJ2-5, the V gene TRBV5-8; D is unresolved. The CDR3 sequence is 13 residues long. CDR1 is SGHTS, CDR2 YDEGEE, per germline. Deletions cut 10 bases from V and 0 bases from J, with 13 bases between. The CDR3 bases are TGTGCCTTCACTACCGGGTACCAAGAGACCCAGTACTTC. Residues: CAFTTGYQETQYF.

This clone appeared once. V and J are TRBV6-1 and TRBJ2-4, with a possible D match to TRBD2 (6 bases). V lost 2 bases, J lost 3 bases, and 17 bases lay in between. CDR1 MNHNS and CDR2 SASEGT come from the germline V gene. There are 17 residues in the CDR3. The CDR3 nucleotides read TGTGCCAGCAGTGAACGTCGGGGGTTTATCGACAAAAACATTCAGTACTTC. This translates into CASSERRGFIDKNIQYF.

The V gene is TRBV2, the J gene TRBJ2-7; possible D gene TRBD1, 6 bases. This CDR3 is built from 15 residues. Germline CDR1 and CDR2: SNHLY and FYNNEI. The V end was cut by 1 base, the J end by 3 bases, with 13 bases between. The CDR3 sequence: CASSEDRVRIYEQYF. The CDR3 nucleotides are TGTGCCAGCAGTGAAGACAGGGTCCGTATCTACGAGCAGTACTTC.

This chain joins TRBV7-9 and TRBJ1-1; TRBD1 matches 7 bases. The V segment lost 4 bases and the J segment 5 bases; nucleotides outside the gene matches: 7. The CDR3 is 14 residues long. The germline gives CDR1 SEHNR, CDR2 FQNEAQ (reference sequence). Here the CDR3 DNA reads TGTGCCAGCAGCTCCAGACAGGGCTGGACTGAAGCTTTCTTT. Its translation: CASSSRQGWTEAFF. The entire variable domain, with the rest obtained from reference TRBV7-9 and TRBJ1-1, is as follows: DTGVSQNPRHKITKRGQNVTFRCDPISEHNRLYWYRQTLGQGPEFLTYFQNEAQLEKSRLLSDRFSAERPKGSFSTLEIQRTEQGDSAMYLCASSSRQGWTEAFFGQGTRLTVV.